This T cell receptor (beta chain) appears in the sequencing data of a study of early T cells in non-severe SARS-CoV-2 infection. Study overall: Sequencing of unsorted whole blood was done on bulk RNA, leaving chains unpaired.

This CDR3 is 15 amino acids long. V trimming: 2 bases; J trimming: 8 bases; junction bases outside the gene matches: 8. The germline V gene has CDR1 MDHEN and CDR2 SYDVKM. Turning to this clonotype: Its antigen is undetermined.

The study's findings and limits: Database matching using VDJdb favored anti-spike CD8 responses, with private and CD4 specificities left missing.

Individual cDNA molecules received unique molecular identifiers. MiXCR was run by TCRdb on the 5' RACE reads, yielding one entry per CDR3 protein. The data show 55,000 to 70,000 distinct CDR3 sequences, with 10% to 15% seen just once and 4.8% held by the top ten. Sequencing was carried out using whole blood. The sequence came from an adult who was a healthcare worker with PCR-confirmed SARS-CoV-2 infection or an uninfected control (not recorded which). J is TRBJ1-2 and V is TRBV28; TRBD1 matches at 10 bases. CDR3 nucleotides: TGTGCCAGCAGTTTACCCTATGACAGGGGGCAGGGCTACACCTTC. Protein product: CASSLPYDRGQGYTF.